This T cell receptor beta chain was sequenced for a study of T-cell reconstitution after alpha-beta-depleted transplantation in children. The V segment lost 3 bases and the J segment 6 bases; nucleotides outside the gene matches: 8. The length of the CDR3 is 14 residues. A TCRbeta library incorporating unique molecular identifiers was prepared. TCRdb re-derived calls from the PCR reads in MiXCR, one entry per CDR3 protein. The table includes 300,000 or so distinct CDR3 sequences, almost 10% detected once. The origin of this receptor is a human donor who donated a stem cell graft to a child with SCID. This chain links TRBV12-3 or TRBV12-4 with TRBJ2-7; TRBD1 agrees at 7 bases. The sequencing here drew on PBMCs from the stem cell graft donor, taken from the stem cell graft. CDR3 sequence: CASSFKGAQSEQYF. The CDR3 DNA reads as TGTGCCAGCAGTTTTAAGGGGGCGCAGTCCGAGCAGTACTTC.